This T cell receptor beta chain is drawn from a study of shared clonotypes between healthy human individuals. At the level of the study: CD4 naive cells filled three plates per donor, CD4 memory three, CD8 naive two and CD8 memory one.

Each replicate PCR on the sorted subsets used 200 to 250 ng DNA (around 30,000 T cell genomes). The repertoire was sequenced with immunoSEQ multiplex PCR; TCRdb's copy has only in-frame clones and lacks some. The sample carries roughly 2.2 million clones, 90% to 95% recorded once. Concerning this clone: Different DNA sequences within this sample yield the same CDR3.

Trimming pared 5 bases from V and 4 bases from J, leaving 5 bases between. CDR1 is GTSNPN, CDR2 SVGIG, per germline (reference sequence). CDR3 length: 10 residues. The TCR comes from a man aged 18 to 29 in good health. Some clones in this sample may be carry-over from other donors' samples. The sequenced sample was naive CD4+ T cells from PBMCs. Noted subset: CD45RA+ positively selected. The V call is TRBV30, the J call TRBJ2-5; D call uncertain. The chain's CDR3 is CAWGRETQYF. CDR3 in DNA: TGTGCCTGGGGCCGAGAGACCCAGTACTTC.